This T cell receptor beta chain was recovered during a study of control samples from healthy donors and cancer patients. Per germline, CDR1 LGHDT and CDR2 YNNKEL (reference sequence). This CDR3 has 15 residues. The V segment lost 4 bases and the J segment 0 bases; nucleotides outside the gene matches: 5. Libraries were prepared by immunoSEQ multiplex PCR; TCRdb keeps only in-frame clonotypes and omits some of them. This table has 80,000 or so clones, over 80% appearing once. The chain recombines TRBV3-1 (or the pseudogene TRBV3-2) with TRBJ1-2; 7 positions agree with TRBD1. Specimen: blood. The receptor was derived from a woman aged 60 to 75 in good health. Here the CDR3 DNA reads TGTGCCAGCAGCCCCGGGGACAGAGCTAACTATGGCTACACCTTC. Translating it yields CASSPGDRANYGYTF.